Following are 28 T cell receptor beta chains from one sample sequenced in a study of T cells in Graves' hyperthyroidism and ophthalmopathy. Amplified TCR beta CDR3 regions came from RNA transcripts. The HTBI primer set served for first-round RT-PCR of the TCR CDR3. TCRdb used MiXCR to reprocess the multiplex PCR reads, holding one entry per CDR3 protein. The data contain 390,000 or so distinct CDR3 sequences, under 15% of them seen just once; the ten biggest clones take up roughly an eighth. The sample taken for sequencing was blood. These receptors came from a man aged 18 to 29 with Graves' ophthalmopathy.

This clonotype was picked up many times. The chain has TRBV12-3 or TRBV12-4 and TRBJ1-2, with no clear D. Trimming stripped 3 bases from V and 5 bases from J, with 10 bases between. There are 13 residues in the CDR3. CDR3 in amino acids: CASSFSQTYGYTF. CDR3 nucleotide sequence: TGTGCCAGCAGTTTCAGTCAGACATATGGCTACACCTTC.

In this sample, this clonotype turned up many times. The chain joins TRBV11-3 to TRBJ2-5; D perhaps matches TRBD1 (5 bases). Germline-derived CDR1 and CDR2 are SGHNT and YENEEA. Trimming cost V 2 bases and J 0 bases, with 10 bases left between them. This CDR3 has 15 residues. In nucleotides, the CDR3 is TGTGCCAGCAGCTTAAGGACACCGTACCAAGAGACCCAGTACTTC. As protein: CASSLRTPYQETQYF.

The V gene is TRBV20-1, the J gene TRBJ2-7; 8 bases are shared with TRBD2. The V gene end was trimmed by 4 bases and the J gene end by 4 bases; junction bases not matched to a gene: 6. The germline CDR1 and CDR2 sequences are DFQATT and SNEGSKA (reference sequence). The CDR3 spans 13 residues. For the CDR3, the DNA is TGCAGTGCTATGGGACTAGGACATTACGAGCAGTACTTC. This sequence encodes CSAMGLGHYEQYF.

Many counts were recorded for this clonotype. This chain uses TRBV20-1 with TRBJ2-7, with 11 positions matching TRBD2. CDR1 and CDR2 (germline): DFQATT, SNEGSKA (reference sequence). The trim removed 0 bases at V and 5 bases at J, leaving 6 bases unmatched. The CDR3 contains 15 residues. The CDR3 spells CSARDIAGGPDEQYF. The CDR3 coding sequence is TGCAGTGCTAGAGATATAGCGGGAGGGCCAGACGAGCAGTACTTC.

This clonotype was seen at least ten times. V and J are TRBV7-9 and TRBJ2-7, with D tentatively TRBD1 (6 bases). Germline CDR1 SEHNR, CDR2 FQNEAQ (reference sequence). V was trimmed by 6 bases and J by 5 bases, leaving 20 bases between them. The CDR3 length is 15 residues. Written as DNA, the CDR3 is TGTGCCAGCAGTAACCGGGACACTCTTAGCCACGAGCAGTACTTC. Translating gives CASSNRDTLSHEQYF.

This clonotype was detected many times. The rearrangement links TRBV12-3 or TRBV12-4 to TRBJ2-5, with TRBD2 matching over 10 bases. The V gene end was trimmed by 6 bases and the J gene end by 5 bases; junction bases not matched to a gene: 6. The length of the CDR3 is 14 residues. The CDR3 DNA reads TGTGCCAGCAGAGTCGGAGCGGGAGGGGAGACCCAGTACTTC. Protein sequence: CASRVGAGGETQYF.

The chain employs TRBV24-1 and TRBJ1-1; D gene unclear. V gave up 1 base and J gave up 4 bases, with 12 bases separating them. The germline gives CDR1 KGHDR, CDR2 SFDVKD. The CDR3 is made up of 15 amino acids. The CDR3 nucleotides are TGTGCCACCAGTGATTTTTTCCTTATGGGCACTGAAGCTTTCTTT. Its translation is CATSDFFLMGTEAFF.

The rearrangement links TRBV12-3 or TRBV12-4 to TRBJ2-2; D possibly corresponds to TRBD2 (6 bases). This CDR3 is 15 amino acids long. The germline V and J ends were trimmed by 9 bases and 3 bases, with 17 bases remaining between them. CDR3 bases: TGTGCCAGTTCCCTGTATGGGGGGTACACCGGGGAGCTGTTTTTT. As protein: CASSLYGGYTGELFF.

This clonotype was recorded many times. This CDR3 is CASSTQGGQNEQFF. The CDR3 DNA is TGTGCCAGCAGCACCCAGGGGGGCCAAAATGAGCAGTTCTTC. The genes are TRBV12-3 or TRBV12-4 and TRBJ2-1, with D perhaps matching TRBD1 (7 bases). The CDR3 contains 14 residues. The V end lost 6 bases, the J end lost 7 bases, and 16 bases lay between the germline ends.

This clonotype was observed at least ten times. The chain recombines TRBV6-1 with TRBJ2-5, with D tentatively TRBD1 (5 bases). This CDR3 is 12 amino acids long. V shed 3 bases and J shed 6 bases, with 8 bases lying between them. Germline CDR1 is MNHNS and CDR2 is SASEGT. The CDR3, as DNA: TGTGCCAGCAGTGAGGCAGGGAAGACCCAGTACTTC. Amino acids: CASSEAGKTQYF.

A word on this clonotype: One base away lies a much larger clone, so this may be a sequencing read error. The V and J genes are TRBV13 and TRBJ2-5, with D uncertain. The CDR3 length is 14 residues. CDR1 is PRHDT, CDR2 FYEKMQ, per germline (reference sequence). CDR3 in DNA: TGTGCCAGCAGCGCACGGTCTCCTCAAGAGGCCCAGTACTTC. It codes for CASSARSPQEAQYF.

Many counts were recorded for this clonotype. V is TRBV2 and J is TRBJ2-3; maybe TRBD1 (6 bases). Trimming removed 7 bases from V and 0 bases from J, with 14 bases in between. The CDR3 is 15 amino acids. Germline values: CDR1 SNHLY, CDR2 FYNNEI. Written as DNA, the CDR3 is TGTGCCAGCACCCCGATGGGGACAAGCACAGATACGCAGTATTTT. It is translated as CASTPMGTSTDTQYF. Full variable domain (missing parts from reference TRBV2 and TRBJ2-3): EPEVTQTPSHQVTQMGQEVILRCVPISNHLYFYWYRQILGQKVEFLVSFYNNEISEKSEIFDDQFSVERPDGSNFTLKIRSTKLEDSAMYFCASTPMGTSTDTQYFGPGTRLTVL.

This clonotype was detected many times. This sequence joins TRBV6-2 or TRBV6-3 and TRBJ1-1; TRBD1 aligns across 9 bases. Germline values: CDR1 MNHEY, CDR2 SVGEGT. With 7 bases clipped from V and 1 base from J, the junction kept 4 bases outside the gene matches. The CDR3 runs 14 residues. In nucleotides, the CDR3 is TGTGCCAGCACCCGGGACAGGGCGAACACTGAAGCTTTCTTT. Translated, it gives CASTRDRANTEAFF.

This clonotype was recorded at least ten times. This sequence joins TRBV18 and TRBJ2-3, with a weak D call TRBD2 (6 bases). The CDR3 sequence is 16 residues long. Trimming removed 1 base from V and 3 bases from J, with 14 bases in between. Germline CDR1 is KGHSH and CDR2 is LQKENI. CDR3 DNA sequence: TGTGCCAGCTCACCACGGCCAGGACTAAAAACAGATACGCAGTATTTT. It codes for CASSPRPGLKTDTQYF.

This clonotype was counted many times. V gene TRBV15 combines with J gene TRBJ1-4; TRBD1 might be the D (6 bases). Trimming took off 1 base at V and 7 bases at J, with 13 bases between the two ends. The germline gives CDR1 LNHNV, CDR2 YYDKDF (reference sequence). The CDR3 is made up of 15 amino acids. Here the CDR3 reads CATSRVREGGEKLFF. CDR3 DNA sequence: TGTGCCACCAGCAGAGTTCGGGAGGGGGGTGAAAAACTGTTTTTT.

This clonotype has only a few counts. J is TRBJ2-1 and V is TRBV7-9, with 8 positions matching TRBD1. Germline CDR1 reads SEHNR; CDR2 reads FQNEAQ (reference sequence). This CDR3 has 16 residues. V was clipped by 5 bases and J by 0 bases; unmatched bases: 6. DNA for the CDR3: TGTGCCAGCAGCCGATGGACAGGGAGCTCCTACAATGAGCAGTTCTTC. Translated: CASSRWTGSSYNEQFF. Full variable domain (remainder filled in from reference TRBV7-9 and TRBJ2-1): DTGVSQNPRHKITKRGQNVTFRCDPISEHNRLYWYRQTLGQGPEFLTYFQNEAQLEKSRLLSDRFSAERPKGSFSTLEIQRTEQGDSAMYLCASSRWTGSSYNEQFFGPGTRLTVL.

This clonotype was counted at least ten times. This rearrangement joins TRBV24-1 to TRBJ2-1; D is unresolved. Germline CDR1 is KGHDR and CDR2 is SFDVKD. The CDR3 runs 15 residues. V was pared by 0 bases and J by 5 bases, with 10 bases between. The CDR3: CATSDLAIRDNEQFF. Here the CDR3 DNA reads TGTGCCACCAGTGATTTGGCCATCCGAGACAATGAGCAGTTCTTC.

This clonotype was detected ten times or more. The CDR3 here is CSAWDTTSYEQYF. CDR3 in DNA: TGCAGTGCTTGGGACACGACTTCATACGAGCAGTACTTC. The gene calls are TRBV20-1 and TRBJ2-7, with D possibly matching TRBD1 (6 bases). Germline V lookup: CDR1 DFQATT, CDR2 SNEGSKA (reference sequence). The CDR3 has 13 amino acids. The V gene lost 5 bases and the J gene lost 4 bases, with 15 bases spanning the gap.

Ten or more counts support this clonotype. The chain has TRBV6-1 and TRBJ2-7; 10 bases map to TRBD1. Germline CDR1 MNHNS, CDR2 SASEGT. The junction had 13 bases not matched to a gene; V was cut back by 5 bases and J by 0 bases. The CDR3 has 18 residues. CDR3 DNA sequence: TGTGCCAGCAGTTCGACAGGGGGCCATAGCGAGGCCTCCTACGAGCAGTACTTC. Amino acids: CASSSTGGHSEASYEQYF.

This clonotype occurred a few times. V usage is TRBV15 and J usage is TRBJ2-7; 7 bases are shared with TRBD2. Germline CDR1 and CDR2: LNHNV and YYDKDF (reference sequence). The CDR3 loop spans 16 amino acids. V dropped 3 bases and J dropped 3; count of bases not matched to a gene: 11. The CDR3, as DNA: TGTGCCACCAGCAGTCTCGTCGCGGGAGTCGGCTACGAGCAGTACTTC. Translating gives CATSSLVAGVGYEQYF.

About this clonotype: Given a much more abundant clone one base away, this may be a read error. This rearrangement joins TRBV20-1 to TRBJ1-1; D is uncertain. Germline V gene lookup returns CDR1 DFQATT and CDR2 SNEGSKA (reference sequence). This CDR3 is 15 amino acids long. The CDR3 nucleotides read TGCGGTGCTTCATCGCCCACGGACGGGGACACTGAAGCTTTCTTT. Protein product: CGASSPTDGDTEAFF.

Concerning this clonotype: This sequence may be a read error, since a much larger clone differs from it by one base. This chain uses TRBV11-1 with TRBJ2-7; D gene uncertain. Germline CDR1 is SGHAT and CDR2 is FQDESV (reference sequence). The V gene lost 1 base and the J gene lost 2 bases, with 9 bases spanning the gap. The CDR3 loop spans 14 amino acids. In nucleotides, the CDR3 is TGTGCCAGCAGCTTAGATGCGGTGCCCTACGAGCAGTACTTC. Amino acid sequence: CASSLDAVPYEQYF.

A word on this clonotype: It may be a read error: a sequence one base away is much more abundant. J is TRBJ1-1 and V is TRBV11-2, with a weak D call TRBD1 (5 bases). V dropped 5 bases and J dropped 3 bases, with 13 bases sitting between them. Germline CDR1 SGHAT, CDR2 FQNNGV. There are 14 residues in the CDR3. In DNA form, the CDR3 reads TGTGCCAGCAGCGGCGGGGCGGCCCACACTGAAGCTTTCTTT. It translates to CASSGGAAHTEAFF.

At least ten counts were recorded for this clonotype. This chain joins TRBV5-1 and TRBJ1-1; 8 positions match TRBD1. The CDR3 totals 14 residues. V trimming: 5 bases; J trimming: 3 bases; junction bases outside the gene matches: 6. Germline values: CDR1 SGHRS, CDR2 YFSETQ. CDR3 bases: TGCGCCAGCAGTTCCCAGACAGGGGACACTGAAGCTTTCTTT. Protein sequence: CASSSQTGDTEAFF.

This clonotype was counted many times. The genes are TRBV12-3 or TRBV12-4 and TRBJ2-1; unclear D gene. The germline V and J ends were trimmed by 3 bases and 6 bases, with 12 bases remaining between them. The CDR3 sequence is 14 residues long. The CDR3 sequence: CASSLASWGNEQFF. CDR3 DNA sequence: TGTGCCAGCAGTTTGGCTAGTTGGGGCAATGAGCAGTTCTTC.

This clonotype was counted at least ten times. The rearrangement joins TRBV5-1 to TRBJ2-7, with D unclear. V was trimmed by 0 bases and J by 6 bases, leaving 7 bases between them. The germline CDR1 and CDR2 sequences are SGHRS and YFSETQ. The CDR3 has 12 residues. CDR3 in DNA: TGCGCCAGCAGCTTGGTAGGCTTCGAGCAGTACTTC. Translation gives CASSLVGFEQYF. Full variable domain (rest looked up from reference TRBV5-1 and TRBJ2-7): KAGVTQTPRYLIKTRGQQVTLSCSPISGHRSVSWYQQTPGQGLQFLFEYFSETQRNKGNFPGRFSGRQFSNSRSEMNVSTLELGDSALYLCASSLVGFEQYFGPGTRLTVT.

In regard to this clonotype: Possible read error: a much larger clone is one base away. This rearrangement joins TRBV6-5 to TRBJ1-1; 7 positions agree with TRBD1. This CDR3 is built from 15 residues. CDR1 is MNHEY and CDR2 is SVGAGI in the germline V gene. CDR3 DNA sequence: TGTGCCAGCAGTTACGCTGGGACAGTGACAACTGTAGCTTTCTTT. Its protein product is CASSYAGTVTTVAFF.

At least ten counts were recorded for this clonotype. V gene TRBV6-6 combines with J gene TRBJ1-6; D perhaps matches TRBD1 (5 bases). Germline assignment: CDR1 MNHNY and CDR2 SVGAGI (reference sequence). The CDR3 sequence is 18 residues long. Trimming pared 2 bases from V and 4 bases from J, leaving 18 bases between. The CDR3 sequence is CASSYRTFGTDYNSPLHF. For the CDR3, the DNA is TGTGCCAGCAGTTACCGAACTTTCGGGACGGATTATAATTCACCCCTCCACTTT.